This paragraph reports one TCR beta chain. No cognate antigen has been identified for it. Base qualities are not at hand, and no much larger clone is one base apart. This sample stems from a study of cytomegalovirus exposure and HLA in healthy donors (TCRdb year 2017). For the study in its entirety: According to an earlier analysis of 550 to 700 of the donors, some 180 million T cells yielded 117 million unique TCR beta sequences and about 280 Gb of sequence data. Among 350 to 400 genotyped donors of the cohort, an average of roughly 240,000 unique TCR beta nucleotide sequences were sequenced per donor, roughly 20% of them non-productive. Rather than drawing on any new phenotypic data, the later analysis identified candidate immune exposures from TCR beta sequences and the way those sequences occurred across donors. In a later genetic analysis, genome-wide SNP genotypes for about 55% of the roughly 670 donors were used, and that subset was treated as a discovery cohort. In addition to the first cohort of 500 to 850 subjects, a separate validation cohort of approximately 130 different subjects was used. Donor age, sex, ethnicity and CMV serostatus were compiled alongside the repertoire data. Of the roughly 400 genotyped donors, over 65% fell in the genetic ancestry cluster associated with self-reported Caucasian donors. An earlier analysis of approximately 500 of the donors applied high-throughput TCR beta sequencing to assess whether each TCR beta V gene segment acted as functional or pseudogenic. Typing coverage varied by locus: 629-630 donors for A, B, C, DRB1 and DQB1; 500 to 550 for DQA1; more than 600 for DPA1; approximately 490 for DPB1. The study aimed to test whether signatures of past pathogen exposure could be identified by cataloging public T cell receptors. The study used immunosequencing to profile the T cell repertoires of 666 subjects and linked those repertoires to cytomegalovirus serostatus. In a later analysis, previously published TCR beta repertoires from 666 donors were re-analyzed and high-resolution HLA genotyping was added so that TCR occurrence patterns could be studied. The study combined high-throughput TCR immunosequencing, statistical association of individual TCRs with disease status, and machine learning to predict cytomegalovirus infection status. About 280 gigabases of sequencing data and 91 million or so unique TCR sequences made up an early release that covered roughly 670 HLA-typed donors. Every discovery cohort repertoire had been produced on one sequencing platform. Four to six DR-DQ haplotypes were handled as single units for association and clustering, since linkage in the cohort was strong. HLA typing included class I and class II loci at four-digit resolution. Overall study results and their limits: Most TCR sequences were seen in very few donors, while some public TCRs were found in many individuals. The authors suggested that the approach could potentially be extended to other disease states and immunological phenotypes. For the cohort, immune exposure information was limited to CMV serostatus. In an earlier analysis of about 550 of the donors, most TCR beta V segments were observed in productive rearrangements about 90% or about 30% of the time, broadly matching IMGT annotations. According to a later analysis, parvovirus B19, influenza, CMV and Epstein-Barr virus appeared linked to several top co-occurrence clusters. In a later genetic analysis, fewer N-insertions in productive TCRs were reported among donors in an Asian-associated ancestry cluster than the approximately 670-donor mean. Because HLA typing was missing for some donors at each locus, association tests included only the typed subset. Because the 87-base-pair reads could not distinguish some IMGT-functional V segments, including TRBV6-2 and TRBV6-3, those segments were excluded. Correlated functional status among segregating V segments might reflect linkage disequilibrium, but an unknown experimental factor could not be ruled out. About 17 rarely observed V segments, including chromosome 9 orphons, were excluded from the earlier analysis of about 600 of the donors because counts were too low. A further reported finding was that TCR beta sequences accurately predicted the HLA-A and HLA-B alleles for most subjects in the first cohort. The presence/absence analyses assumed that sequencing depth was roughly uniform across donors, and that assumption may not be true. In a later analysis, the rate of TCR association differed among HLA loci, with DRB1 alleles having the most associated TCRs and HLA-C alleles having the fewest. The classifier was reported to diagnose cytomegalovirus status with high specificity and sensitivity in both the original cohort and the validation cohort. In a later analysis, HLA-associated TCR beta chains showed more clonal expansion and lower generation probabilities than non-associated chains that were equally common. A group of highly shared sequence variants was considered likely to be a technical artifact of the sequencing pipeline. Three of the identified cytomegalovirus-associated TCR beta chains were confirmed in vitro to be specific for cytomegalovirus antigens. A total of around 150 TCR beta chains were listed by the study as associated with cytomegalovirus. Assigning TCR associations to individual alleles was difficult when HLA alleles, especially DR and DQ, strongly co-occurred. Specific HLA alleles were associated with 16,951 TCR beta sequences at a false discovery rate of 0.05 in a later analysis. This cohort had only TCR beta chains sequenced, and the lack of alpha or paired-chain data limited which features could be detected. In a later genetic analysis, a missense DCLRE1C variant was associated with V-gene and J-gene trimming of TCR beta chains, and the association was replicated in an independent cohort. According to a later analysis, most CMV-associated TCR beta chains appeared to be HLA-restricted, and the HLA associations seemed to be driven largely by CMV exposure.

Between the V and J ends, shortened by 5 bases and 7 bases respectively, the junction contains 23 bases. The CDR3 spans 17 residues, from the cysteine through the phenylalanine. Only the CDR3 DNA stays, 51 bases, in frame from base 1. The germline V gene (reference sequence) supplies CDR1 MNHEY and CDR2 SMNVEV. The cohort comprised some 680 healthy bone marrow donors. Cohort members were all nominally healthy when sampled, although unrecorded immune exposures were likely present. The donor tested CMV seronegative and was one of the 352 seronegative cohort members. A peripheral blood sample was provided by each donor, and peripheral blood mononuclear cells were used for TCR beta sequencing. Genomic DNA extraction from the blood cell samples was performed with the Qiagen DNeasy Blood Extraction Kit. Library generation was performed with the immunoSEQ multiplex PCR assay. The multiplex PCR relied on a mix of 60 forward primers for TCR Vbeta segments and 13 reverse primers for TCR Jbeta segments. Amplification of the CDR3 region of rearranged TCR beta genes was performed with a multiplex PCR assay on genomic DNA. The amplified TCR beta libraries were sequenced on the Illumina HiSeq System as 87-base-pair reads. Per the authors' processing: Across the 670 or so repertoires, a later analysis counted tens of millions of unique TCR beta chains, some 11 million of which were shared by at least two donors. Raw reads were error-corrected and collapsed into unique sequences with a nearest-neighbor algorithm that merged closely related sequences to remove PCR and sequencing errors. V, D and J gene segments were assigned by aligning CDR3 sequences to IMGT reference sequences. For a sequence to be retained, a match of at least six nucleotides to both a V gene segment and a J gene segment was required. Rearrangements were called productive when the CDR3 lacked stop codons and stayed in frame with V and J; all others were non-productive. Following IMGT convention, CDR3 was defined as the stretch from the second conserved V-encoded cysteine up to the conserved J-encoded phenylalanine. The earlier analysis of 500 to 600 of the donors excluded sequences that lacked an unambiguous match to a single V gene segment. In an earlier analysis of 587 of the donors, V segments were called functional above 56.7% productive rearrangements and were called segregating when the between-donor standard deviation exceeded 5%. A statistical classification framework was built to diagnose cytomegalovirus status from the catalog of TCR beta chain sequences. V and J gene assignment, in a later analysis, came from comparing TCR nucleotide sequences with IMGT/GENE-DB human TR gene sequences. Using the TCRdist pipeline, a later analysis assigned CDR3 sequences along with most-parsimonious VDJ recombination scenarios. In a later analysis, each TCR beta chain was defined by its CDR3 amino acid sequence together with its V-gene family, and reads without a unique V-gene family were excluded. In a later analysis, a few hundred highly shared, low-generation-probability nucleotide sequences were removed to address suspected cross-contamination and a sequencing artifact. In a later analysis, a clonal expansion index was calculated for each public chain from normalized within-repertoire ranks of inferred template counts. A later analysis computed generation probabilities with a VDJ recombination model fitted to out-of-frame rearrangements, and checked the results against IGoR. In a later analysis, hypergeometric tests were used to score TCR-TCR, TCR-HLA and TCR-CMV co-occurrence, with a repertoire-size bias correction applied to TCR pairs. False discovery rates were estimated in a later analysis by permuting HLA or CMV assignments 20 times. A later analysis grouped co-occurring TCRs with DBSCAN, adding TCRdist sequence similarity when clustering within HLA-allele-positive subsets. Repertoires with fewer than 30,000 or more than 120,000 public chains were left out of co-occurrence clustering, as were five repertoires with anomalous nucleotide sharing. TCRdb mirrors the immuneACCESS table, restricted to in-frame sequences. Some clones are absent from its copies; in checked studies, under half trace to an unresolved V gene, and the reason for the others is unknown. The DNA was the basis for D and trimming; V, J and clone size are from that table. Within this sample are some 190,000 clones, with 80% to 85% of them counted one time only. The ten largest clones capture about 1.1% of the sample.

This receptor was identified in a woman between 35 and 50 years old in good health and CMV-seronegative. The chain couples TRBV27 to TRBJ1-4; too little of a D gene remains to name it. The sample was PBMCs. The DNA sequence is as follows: TGTGCCAGCAGTCCATGGAGATCGGGAGGGCCGTCTGAAAAACTGTTTTTT. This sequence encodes CASSPWRSGGPSEKLFF.